This TCR beta chain was found in a study of blood T cell repertoires in COVID-19. CDR1 and CDR2 (germline): WNHNN, SYGVQD (reference sequence). The CDR3 is 15 residues long. V shed 6 bases and J 7 bases; nucleotides not matched to a gene: 14. Using immunoSEQ multiplex PCR, the repertoire was profiled, and TCRdb retains in-frame clones only, with some absent. The sample lists about 140,000 clones; 70% to 80% were seen once. The rearrangement links TRBV10-1 to TRBJ2-7; 8 nucleotides line up with TRBD2. The sequenced sample consisted of peripheral blood. This receptor was identified in a woman aged 45-65 years with active or convalescent COVID-19. The CDR3 sequence is CASSHSGSGVREQYF. The CDR3 nucleotides are TGCGCCAGCAGCCACAGCGGGAGTGGGGTAAGGGAGCAGTACTTC.